These 19 T cell receptor beta chains originate from one sample sequenced in a study of shared clonotypes between healthy human individuals. Sequencing was performed with immunoSEQ multiplex PCR; in TCRdb, only in-frame clones are kept and a portion is missing. The sample holds around 700,000 clones; roughly 78% are singletons and the top ten take 1.5% to 2%. Sequencing used memory CD4+ T cells sorted from blood. The subset denotes: CD45RA-negative fraction. Receptor source: a woman aged 25 to 45 in good health.

Notes on this clone: The same CDR3 also results from other DNA sequences found in this sample. V gene TRBV5-4 combines with J gene TRBJ1-3; D is unclear. Per germline, CDR1 SGHNT and CDR2 YYREEE (reference sequence). Trimming took 0 bases from V and 0 from J, leaving 7 bases between them. CDR3 length: 15 amino acids. The DNA for the CDR3 is TGTGCCAGCAGCTTGGAACCCCTCTCTGGAAACACCATATATTTT. As protein: CASSLEPLSGNTIYF.

V gene TRBV5-1 combines with J gene TRBJ2-3, with 9 bases fitting TRBD1. The CDR3 is made up of 15 amino acids. V shed 5 bases, J shed 1 base, and the junction held 5 bases outside the gene matches. The V gene's germline CDR1 is SGHRS and CDR2 YFSETQ. The CDR3 protein is CASSWTGEGTDTQYF. The CDR3 DNA is TGCGCCAGCAGTTGGACAGGGGAGGGCACAGATACGCAGTATTTT.

This clone was detected ten times or more. V and J are TRBV5-1 and TRBJ2-5; D gene unclear. CDR1 and CDR2 from the germline V gene are SGHRS and YFSETQ. The CDR3 contains 14 residues. V lost 1 base to trimming and J lost 1 base, with 8 bases between them. The CDR3 DNA reads as TGCGCCAGCAGCTTGCGGCAGTTCCAAGAGACCCAGTACTTC. Its translation: CASSLRQFQETQYF.

This clone showed up just a few times. The genes are TRBV7-9 and TRBJ2-2, with D maybe TRBD1 (6 bases). The V end was cut by 11 bases, the J end by 2 bases, with 18 bases between. Germline V gives CDR1 SEHNR, CDR2 FQNEAQ (reference sequence). The CDR3 runs to 15 residues. CDR3 bases: TGTGCCGGCCGACGGTGGACAGATAACACCGGGGAGCTGTTTTTT. It encodes CAGRRWTDNTGELFF.

This clone was seen more than once but under ten times. The CDR3, as DNA: TGCGCCAGCAGCTTGGATGTTAACTATGGCTACACCTTC. Translation: CASSLDVNYGYTF. The chain is built from TRBV5-1 and TRBJ1-2; D unclear. The CDR3 runs to 13 residues. The germline CDR1 and CDR2 sequences are SGHRS and YFSETQ. V lost 0 bases and J 1 base, leaving 4 bases between the germline ends.

The chain uses TRBV13 and TRBJ2-7; 11 bases match TRBD1. The germline gives CDR1 PRHDT, CDR2 FYEKMQ (reference sequence). This CDR3 comprises 15 residues. The V gene end was trimmed by 5 bases and the J gene end by 0 bases; junction bases not matched to a gene: 3. The CDR3, as DNA: TGTGCCAGCAGCCCCGGGACAGGGGGCTCCTACGAGCAGTACTTC. Encoded protein: CASSPGTGGSYEQYF.

The V and J genes are TRBV18 and TRBJ2-3; no definite D call. The germline V and J ends were trimmed by 2 bases and 2 bases, with 8 bases remaining between them. CDR1 is KGHSH, CDR2 LQKENI, per germline. The CDR3 loop spans 14 amino acids. The CDR3 coding sequence is TGTGCCAGCTCACCAGTAGCCCTCACAGATACGCAGTATTTT. As protein: CASSPVALTDTQYF.

The chain couples TRBV2 to TRBJ2-1; D is undetermined. The CDR3 loop spans 13 amino acids. V lost 8 bases and J 4 bases, leaving 12 bases between the germline ends. CDR1 SNHLY and CDR2 FYNNEI come from the germline V gene. This chain's CDR3 is CASRASTYNEQFF. The CDR3 region has the DNA TGTGCCAGCCGTGCGAGTACTTACAATGAGCAGTTCTTC.

The gene calls are TRBV5-6 and TRBJ2-1; D might be TRBD2 (5 bases). The CDR3 has 15 residues. Between the trimmed V and J ends, which lost 4 bases and 1 base, there was a span of 12 bases. In germline, CDR1 is SGHDT, CDR2 YYEEEE. The CDR3 region is CASSPGGWSYNEQFF. The CDR3 bases are TGTGCCAGCAGCCCCGGCGGGTGGTCCTACAATGAGCAGTTCTTC.

The V and J genes are TRBV18 and TRBJ2-3; the D is unclear. Germline CDR1 and CDR2: KGHSH and LQKENI. V was cut by 0 bases and J by 6 bases, with 13 bases left in between. The CDR3 covers 15 residues. CDR3 sequence reads: CASSPPGWPGDTQYF. The CDR3 DNA sequence: TGTGCCAGCTCACCACCGGGGTGGCCTGGGGATACGCAGTATTTT.

Turning to this clone: Other DNA sequences of this sample code for an identical CDR3. The V and J genes are TRBV7-8 and TRBJ2-7; D may be TRBD2 (5 bases). CDR3 length equals 14 residues. Per the germline V gene, CDR1 is SGHVS and CDR2 is FQNEAQ. V dropped 2 bases and J dropped 1 base, with 9 bases sitting between them. The CDR3 nucleotides are TGTGCCAGCAGCTTACAGAGGGATTCCTACGAGCAGTACTTC. Protein product: CASSLQRDSYEQYF.

The chain employs TRBV29-1 and TRBJ2-5, with a possible D match to TRBD1 (6 bases). The J call could be wrong; TRBJ2-7 is a better fit for the DNA end. CDR1 is SQVTM and CDR2 is ANQGSEA in the germline V gene. This CDR3 contains 13 residues. As DNA, the CDR3 is TGCAGCGTTGTGGACAGCGTTCCCTACGAGCAGTACTTC. It encodes CSVVDSVPYEQYF.

In regard to this clone: Distinct nucleotide sequences in the sample also encode this CDR3. The rearrangement links TRBV6-1 to TRBJ1-5; 7 nucleotides agree with TRBD1. Looked up from germline, CDR1 is MNHNS and CDR2 is SASEGT. The CDR3 sequence is 14 residues long. After removal of 2 bases from V and 4 bases from J, the junction contained 2 bases not matched to a gene. The CDR3 DNA is TGTGCCAGCAGTGAACAGGGGGGTAATCAGCCCCAGCATTTT. Its protein product is CASSEQGGNQPQHF.

The DNA for the CDR3 is TGTGCCAGCAGCTTATTGGGGGTCGTCGGGGCCAATGAGCAGTTCTTC. Protein: CASSLLGVVGANEQFF. This rearrangement joins TRBV7-2 to TRBJ2-1; tentatively, D is TRBD1 or TRBD2 (5 bases each). V lost 2 bases and J 6 bases, leaving 17 bases between the germline ends. The CDR3 spans 16 residues. Germline CDR1 is SGHTA and CDR2 is FQGNSA.

CDR3 nucleotides: TGCGCCAGCAGTGAGTCGGAAGGTACCAATCAGCCCCAGCATTTT. Translating it yields CASSESEGTNQPQHF. The V and J genes are TRBV10-2 and TRBJ1-5, with D unresolved. Germline V gene data show CDR1 as WSHSY and CDR2 as SAAADI. This CDR3 has 15 amino acids. V lost 0 bases to trimming and J lost 3 bases, with 9 bases between them.

CDR3 bases: TGTGCCAGCAGTTTGTGGGAGGGGGTAAAAAACATTCAGTACTTC. Translated: CASSLWEGVKNIQYF. The chain combines TRBV28 with TRBJ2-4; D is possibly TRBD2 (7 bases). Looked up from germline, CDR1 is MDHEN and CDR2 is SYDVKM. V shed 3 bases and J shed 4 bases, with 13 bases lying between them. The CDR3 totals 15 residues.

The chain uses TRBV10-3 and TRBJ2-7; tentatively, D is TRBD2 (6 bases). Germline CDR1 and CDR2: ENHRY and SYGVKD. The V end was cut by 6 bases, the J end by 7 bases, with 13 bases between. The CDR3 spans 12 residues. The CDR3 region has the DNA TGTGCCATCAGGGAGGGGACTCGAGAGCAGTACTTC. Translated: CAIREGTREQYF.

V is TRBV29-1 and J is TRBJ2-5; D not certain. CDR1 and CDR2 (germline): SQVTM, ANQGSEA. The CDR3 is made up of 12 amino acids. V was trimmed by 3 bases and J by 5 bases, leaving 10 bases between them. Here the CDR3 DNA reads TGCAGCGTTGAGAGGTCCCGGGAGACCCAGTACTTC. Protein sequence: CSVERSRETQYF.

V is TRBV9 and J is TRBJ2-1; D call uncertain. Germline loops: CDR1 SGDLS, CDR2 YYNGEE. The CDR3 contains 15 residues. Trimming took 0 bases from V and 5 from J, leaving 12 bases between them. CDR3 amino acids: CASSVELKRNNEQFF. The CDR3 DNA sequence: TGTGCCAGCAGCGTAGAACTAAAACGTAACAATGAGCAGTTCTTC.